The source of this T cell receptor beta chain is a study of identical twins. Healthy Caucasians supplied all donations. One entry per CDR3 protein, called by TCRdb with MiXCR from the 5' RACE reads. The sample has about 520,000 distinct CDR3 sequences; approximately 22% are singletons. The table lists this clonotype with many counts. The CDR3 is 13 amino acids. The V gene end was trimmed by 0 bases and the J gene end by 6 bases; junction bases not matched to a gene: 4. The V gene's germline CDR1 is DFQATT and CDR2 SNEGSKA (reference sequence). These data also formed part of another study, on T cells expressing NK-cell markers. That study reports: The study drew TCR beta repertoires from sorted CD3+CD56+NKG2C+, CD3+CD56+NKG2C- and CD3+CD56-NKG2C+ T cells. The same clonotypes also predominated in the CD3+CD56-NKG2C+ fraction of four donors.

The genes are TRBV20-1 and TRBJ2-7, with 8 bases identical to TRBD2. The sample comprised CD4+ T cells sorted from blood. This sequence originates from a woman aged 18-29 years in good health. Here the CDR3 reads CSARDYAGGEQYF. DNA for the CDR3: TGCAGTGCTAGAGATTACGCGGGAGGCGAGCAGTACTTC.